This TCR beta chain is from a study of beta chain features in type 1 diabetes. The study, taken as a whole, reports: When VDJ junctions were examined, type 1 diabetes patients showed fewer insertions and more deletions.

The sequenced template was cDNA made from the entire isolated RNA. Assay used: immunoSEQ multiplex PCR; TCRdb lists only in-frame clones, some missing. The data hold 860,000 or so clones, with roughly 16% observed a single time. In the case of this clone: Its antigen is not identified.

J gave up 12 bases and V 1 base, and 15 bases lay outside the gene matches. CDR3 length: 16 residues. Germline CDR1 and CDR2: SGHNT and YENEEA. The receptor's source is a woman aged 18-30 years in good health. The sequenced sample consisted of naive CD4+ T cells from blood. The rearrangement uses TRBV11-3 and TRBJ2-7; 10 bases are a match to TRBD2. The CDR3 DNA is TGTGCCAGCAGCTTAGGGCCCACTAGCGGGATAGGATCTGGGTACTTC. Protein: CASSLGPTSGIGSGYF.